This entry concerns a single T cell receptor (beta chain). Its antigen is as yet unknown. From RNA transcripts, TCR beta CDR3 regions were amplified. HTBI primers were employed in a first-round RT-PCR of the TCR CDR3. TCRdb independently ran MiXCR on the multiplex PCR reads; one entry per CDR3 protein. This table holds about 570,000 distinct CDR3 sequences, about 15% found once. The data were obtained in a study of T cells in Graves' hyperthyroidism and ophthalmopathy. Any patient presenting with uncontrolled infection, other autoimmune disease, pregnancy or lactation was left out. Clinical symptoms, serum thyroxine and TRAb, thyroid ultrasound and orbital computed tomography were used for the diagnoses. Study-wide points: Most expanded thyroid clonotypes above 0.001 recurred in blood.

The sequencing sample was made of blood. The sequence was obtained from a woman between 35 and 50 years old with Graves' hyperthyroidism.

The CDR3 loop is CSAPRGNSGANVLTF. The CDR3 nucleotides are TGCAGTGCCCCCCGCGGGAACTCTGGGGCCAACGTCCTGACTTTC. The chain links TRBV20-1 to TRBJ2-6; weak D call: TRBD2 (6 bases). There are 15 residues in the CDR3. Germline loops: CDR1 DFQATT, CDR2 SNEGSKA (reference sequence). Trimming left V 6 bases short and J 0 bases short, with 12 bases between.